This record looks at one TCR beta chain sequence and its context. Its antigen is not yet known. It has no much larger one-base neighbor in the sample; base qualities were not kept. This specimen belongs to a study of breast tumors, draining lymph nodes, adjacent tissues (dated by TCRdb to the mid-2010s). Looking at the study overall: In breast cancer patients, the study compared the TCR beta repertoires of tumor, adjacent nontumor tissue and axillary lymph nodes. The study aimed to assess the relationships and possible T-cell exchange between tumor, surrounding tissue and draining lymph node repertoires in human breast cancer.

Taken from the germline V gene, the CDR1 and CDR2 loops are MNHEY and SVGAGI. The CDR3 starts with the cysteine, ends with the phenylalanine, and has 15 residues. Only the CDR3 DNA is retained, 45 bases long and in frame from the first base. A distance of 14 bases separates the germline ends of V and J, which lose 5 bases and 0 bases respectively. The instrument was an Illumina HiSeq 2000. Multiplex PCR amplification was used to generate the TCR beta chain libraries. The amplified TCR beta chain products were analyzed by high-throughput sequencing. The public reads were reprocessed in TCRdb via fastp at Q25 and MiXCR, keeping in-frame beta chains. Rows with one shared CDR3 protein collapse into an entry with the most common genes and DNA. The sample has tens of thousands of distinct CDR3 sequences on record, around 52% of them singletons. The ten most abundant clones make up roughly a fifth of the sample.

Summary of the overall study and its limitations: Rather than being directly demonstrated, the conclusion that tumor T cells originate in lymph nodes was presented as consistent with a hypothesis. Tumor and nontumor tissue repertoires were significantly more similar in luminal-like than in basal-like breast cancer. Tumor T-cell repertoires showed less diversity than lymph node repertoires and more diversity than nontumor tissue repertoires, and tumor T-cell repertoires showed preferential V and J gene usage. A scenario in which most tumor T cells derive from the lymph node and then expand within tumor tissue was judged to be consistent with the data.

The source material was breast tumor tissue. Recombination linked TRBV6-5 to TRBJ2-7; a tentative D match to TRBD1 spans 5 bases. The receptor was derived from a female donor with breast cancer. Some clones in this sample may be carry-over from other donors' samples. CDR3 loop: CASSQKGHSSYEQYF. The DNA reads TGTGCCAGCAGTCAAAAGGGGCACAGCTCCTACGAGCAGTACTTC.